This is a list of T cell receptor beta chains from one sample in a study of blood T cell repertoires in COVID-19. Using immunoSEQ multiplex PCR, the repertoire was profiled, and TCRdb retains in-frame clones only, with some absent. Of over 100,000 clones in the sample, around nine tenths were seen once. Sequencing used peripheral blood. These receptors all come from a man over 45 with active or convalescent COVID-19. The conserved cysteine and the conserved F or W are not part of the CDR3 here.

CDR3 length	V gene	J gene	CDR3 protein
13	TRBV28	TRBJ1-2	ASIGGAGLHNGYT
13	TRBV24-1	TRBJ2-7	ATSATGMDAYEQY
10	TRBV10-3	TRBJ1-2	ATWTGERGYT
16	TRBV13	TRBJ2-5	ASSLRTGTKGGSETQY
13	TRBV19	TRBJ2-2	ASSLAGQITGELF
12	TRBV19	TRBJ1-2	ASSTRDRLYGYT
12	TRBV19	TRBJ1-2	ASSIAGANYGYT
12	TRBV28	TRBJ1-5	ASSPPQGHQPQH
12	TRBV6-5	TRBJ1-1	ASSPPPQQGKAF
12	TRBV7-6	TRBJ2-5	ASSSRGRGETQY
14	TRBV5-1	TRBJ2-2	ASSIPSGGAAGELF
11	TRBV27	TRBJ1-2	ASSIGQEYGYT
14	TRBV3-1/TRBV3-2	TRBJ2-3	ASSQEDYTSIDTQY
14	TRBV5-5	TRBJ2-3	ASSLSSGQGTDTQY
12	TRBV7-9	TRBJ2-2	ASSFHSNTGELF
16	TRBV7-9	TRBJ1-1	ASSPTGTGGRMNTEAF
11	TRBV10-1	TRBJ2-1	ASSESGGNEQF
11	TRBV12-3/TRBV12-4	TRBJ2-1	ASKGQNYNEQF
13	TRBV3-1/TRBV3-2	TRBJ1-3	ASSRRQTSGNTIY
16	TRBV11-2	TRBJ1-5	ASSLGRGYLGLNQPQH
13	TRBV28	TRBJ2-7	ASSLAGAPTYEQY
20	TRBV18	TRBJ1-2	ASSPPNGGDRSDKKANYGYT
10	TRBV12-3/TRBV12-4	TRBJ2-3	ASKAGTDTQY
15	TRBV6-2/TRBV6-3	TRBJ2-2	ASSYSSSLPNTGELF
11	TRBV6-5	TRBJ1-5	ASRRGGNQPQH
13	TRBV19	TRBJ1-2	ASKAGGASGYGYT
13	TRBV14	TRBJ2-3	ASSLREPSTDTQY
10	TRBV28	TRBJ1-2	ASRDRVGSYT
13	TRBV18	TRBJ2-1	ASSLGQGSYNEQF
13	TRBV5-1	TRBJ2-7	ASRPGLAGSYEQY
14	TRBV3-1/TRBV3-2	TRBJ2-6	ASSPVGGSGANVLT
16	TRBV7-8	TRBJ1-3	ASSLGNSGTSSGNTIY
10	TRBV5-4	TRBJ1-1	ATFTGDTEAF
11	TRBV5-4	TRBJ1-1	ASSMTGISEAF